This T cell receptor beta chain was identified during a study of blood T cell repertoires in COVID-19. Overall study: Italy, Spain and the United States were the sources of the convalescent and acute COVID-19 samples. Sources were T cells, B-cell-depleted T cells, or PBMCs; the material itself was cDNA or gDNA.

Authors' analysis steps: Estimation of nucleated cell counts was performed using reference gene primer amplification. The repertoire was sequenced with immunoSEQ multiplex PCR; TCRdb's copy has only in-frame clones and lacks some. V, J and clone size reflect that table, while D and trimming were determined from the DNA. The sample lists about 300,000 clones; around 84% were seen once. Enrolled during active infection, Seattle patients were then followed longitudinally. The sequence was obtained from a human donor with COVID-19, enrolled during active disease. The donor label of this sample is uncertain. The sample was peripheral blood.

CDR3 sequence: CASRASGRTDTQYF. The CDR3 DNA reads as TGTGCCAGCAGGGCTAGCGGGAGAACAGATACGCAGTATTTT. J is TRBJ2-3 and V is TRBV7-9, with 10 bases that match TRBD2. The J segment lost 3 bases and the V segment lost 6 bases, leaving 3 bases of the junction unmatched. The CDR3 is 14 residues long. Germline CDR1 reads SEHNR; CDR2 reads FQNEAQ (reference sequence).